This T cell receptor beta chain derives from a study of blood T cell repertoires in COVID-19 (TCRdb year 2020). For the study in its entirety: The collaborator samples originated in the United States, Italy and Spain and spanned the acute and convalescent phases of COVID-19. The prospective study material was composed of cDNA or gDNA derived from T cells, B-cell-depleted T cells, or PBMCs. The dataset comprised deeply sampled blood TCRbeta repertoires from subjects exposed to, actively infected with, or recovered from COVID-19. The repertoires were made available in a free public database intended to serve as a resource for research on the immune response to SARS-CoV-2. Samples came from the ongoing ImmuneRACE study (first 160 participants) plus 1,254 subjects from 6 global collaborators. Sample metadata almost always included a de-identified subject ID, COVID-19 status, age in years and sex. HLA class I and class II types, where available, came from metadata supplied by the sample provider rather than from assay-based typing.

The immunoSEQ Assay, a bias-controlled multiplex PCR, was used to amplify TCRbeta CDR3 regions from genomic DNA. In the original analysis: Nucleated cell counts per sample were estimated from amplification of reference gene primers within the assay. Sequence reads were collapsed and filtered to measure the absolute abundance of every unique TCRbeta CDR3 rearrangement. Productive Simpson clonality was computed per sample as the square root of Simpson's diversity index over productive rearrangements. Here the immuneACCESS table is served through TCRdb, limited to in-frame sequences with V and J called. Missing clones are a known gap in these copies; in checked studies unresolved V genes cover under half, and the rest lacks a known reason. D and trimming come from the DNA, and the V and J calls and clone size come from that table. The sample yields over 150,000 clones; 90% were counted once. 0.53% of the sample is in the top ten clones.

Its CDR3 holds 13 amino acids, cysteine through phenylalanine. Only CDR3 DNA is held: 39 bases, read in frame from base 1. CDR1 SSHAT and CDR2 FNYEAQ are derived from the germline V gene (reference sequence). The germline ends are 11 bases apart after V is trimmed by 5 bases and J by 7 bases. What the authors observed across the whole study: The quantity of clinical and demographic metadata differed by source and by participant and was supplied without curation.

Collaborating institutions collected whole blood in K2EDTA tubes following their own protocols. For TCRbeta analysis, collaborator samples were shipped as frozen whole blood, as isolated PBMCs, or as DNA extracted from either sample type. About this clone itself: There is no known antigen for this receptor. No per-base quality is available; no much larger clone lies one base away.

The sequenced sample consisted of peripheral blood. The sequence joins TRBV7-7 to TRBJ2-2; D gene: possibly TRBD2, on 5 matching bases. The source is a man aged 50-59 years with acute or convalescent COVID-19. This receptor has the CDR3 CASSHSEVGELFF. In nucleotide form, the sequence is TGTGCCAGCAGCCACTCGGAGGTCGGGGAGCTGTTTTTT. With all but the CDR3 taken from the reference TRBV7-7 and TRBJ2-2 genes, the full variable domain is: GAGVSQSPRYKVTKRGQDVTLRCDPISSHATLYWYQQALGQGPEFLTYFNYEAQPDKSGLPSDRFSAERPEGSISTLTIQRTEQRDSAMYRCASSHSEVGELFFGEGSRLTVL.